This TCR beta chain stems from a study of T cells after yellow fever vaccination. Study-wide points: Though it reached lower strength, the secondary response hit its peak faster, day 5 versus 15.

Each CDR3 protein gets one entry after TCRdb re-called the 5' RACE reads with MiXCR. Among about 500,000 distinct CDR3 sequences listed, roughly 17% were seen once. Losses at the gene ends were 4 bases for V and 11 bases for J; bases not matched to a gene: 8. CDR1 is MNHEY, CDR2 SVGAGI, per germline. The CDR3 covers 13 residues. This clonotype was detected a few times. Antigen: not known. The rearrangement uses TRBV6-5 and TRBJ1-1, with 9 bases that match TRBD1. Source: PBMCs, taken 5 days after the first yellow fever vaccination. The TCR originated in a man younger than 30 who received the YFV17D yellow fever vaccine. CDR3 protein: CASSFRDRVGAFF. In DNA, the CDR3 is TGTGCCAGCAGTTTCCGGGACAGGGTTGGGGCTTTCTTT.